Presented here are 5 T cell receptor beta chains from one specimen sequenced in a study of T cell changes during pregnancy in multiple sclerosis (dated by TCRdb to about 2019). The receptor library was made with the immunoSEQ multiplex PCR assay. TCRdb re-hosts the immuneACCESS table, in-frame sequences only. Its copies lack some clones; in the studies checked, an unresolved V gene accounts for under half of them, and the cause for the rest is not known. Present in this sample are about 61,000 clones, 85% to 90% of which were seen just once. Roughly 0.89% of the sample belongs to the ten largest clones. Specimen: peripheral blood, collected in the first trimester of pregnancy. Every receptor here comes from a female donor in good health, enrolled as a control in a pregnancy study.

The chain is built from TRBV5-1 and TRBJ2-1, with TRBD2 matching 8 bases. Trimming removed 0 bases from V and 5 bases from J; junction bases left unmatched: 4. This CDR3 is built from 15 residues. Germline V gene sequence: CDR1 SGHRS, CDR2 YFSETQ. In DNA, the CDR3 is TGCGCCAGCAGCTTGGCGGGGGGGGTTAACAATGAGCAGTTCTTC. This translates into CASSLAGGVNNEQFF.

The CDR3, as DNA: TGTGCCAGCAGCCTGGGGGCAAGCTCCTACAATGAGCAGTTCTTC. The encoded protein is CASSLGASSYNEQFF. The chain links TRBV11-2 to TRBJ2-1; possibly TRBD1 for D (6 bases). The germline V gene has CDR1 SGHAT and CDR2 FQNNGV. This CDR3 is 15 amino acids long. V was shortened by 5 bases and J by 0 bases, with 11 bases between the two germline ends. The entire variable domain, with the rest obtained from reference TRBV11-2 and TRBJ2-1, is as follows: EAGVAQSPRYKIIEKRQSVAFWCNPISGHATLYWYQQILGQGPKLLIQFQNNGVVDDSQLPKDRFSAERLKGVDSTLKIQPAKLEDSAVYLCASSLGASSYNEQFFGPGTRLTVL.

This clone was counted only a few times. This sequence joins TRBV6-1 and TRBJ1-1; D is perhaps TRBD1 (5 bases). V lost 3 bases and J 2 bases, leaving 7 bases between the germline ends. The CDR3 runs to 13 residues. Germline assignment: CDR1 MNHNS and CDR2 SASEGT. The CDR3 bases are TGTGCCAGCAGTGACAGGGAAAACACTGAAGCTTTCTTT. It codes for CASSDRENTEAFF.

The chain recombines TRBV19 with TRBJ1-2, with D perhaps TRBD1 (5 bases). This CDR3 is 13 amino acids long. CDR1 is LNHDA, CDR2 SQIVND, per germline (reference sequence). V was clipped by 7 bases and J by 2 bases, with 11 bases between them. Here the CDR3 reads CASTGLLNYGYTF. In DNA form, the CDR3 reads TGTGCCAGTACGGGACTGCTGAACTATGGCTACACCTTC.

V is TRBV27 and J is TRBJ1-2; no clear D gene. CDR3 length: 14 residues. The V gene's germline CDR1 is MNHEY and CDR2 SMNVEV (reference sequence). The V gene lost 6 bases and the J gene lost 0 bases, with 11 bases spanning the gap. CDR3 coding DNA: TGTGCCAGCAGCCTCCTGGCTTCTAACTATGGCTACACCTTC. It codes for CASSLLASNYGYTF.